These 12 T cell receptor beta chains were all obtained from the same sample, sequenced in a study of cytomegalovirus exposure and HLA in healthy donors. PCR primers comprised 60 Vbeta and 13 Jbeta primers. Some clones are missing from TCRdb's copy, which holds only in-frame ones; the method was immunoSEQ multiplex PCR. The data contain approximately 170,000 clones, 75% of them singletons. The sequenced sample was PBMCs. These receptors came from a male donor in good health and CMV-seronegative.

The chain couples TRBV10-3 to TRBJ1-5; 8 bases match TRBD1. V gave up 10 bases and J gave up 7 bases; unmatched junction bases: 12. This CDR3 contains 14 residues. The germline gives CDR1 ENHRY, CDR2 SYGVKD. The CDR3 sequence is CATQTGAGNQPQHF. DNA for the CDR3: TGTGCCACCCAGACAGGGGCCGGGAACCAGCCCCAGCATTTT.

The chain links TRBV21-1 to TRBJ2-1; the table's TRBD2 call for D was not verified on the DNA. TRBV21-1 is termed a pseudogene. CDR3 length: 16 amino acids. The DNA of the CDR3 is TGTGCCAGCAGCCACCAAAGCGGGGGCCCATACAATGAGCAGTTCTTC. It encodes CASSHQSGGPYNEQFF.

The J gene is TRBJ1-6, the V gene TRBV5-8; 7 bases are a match to TRBD1. J lost 6 bases, V lost 4 bases, and 13 bases had no gene match. There are 17 residues in the CDR3. In germline, CDR1 is SGHTS, CDR2 YDEGEE. The CDR3 loop reads CASSALGWGQPNSPLHF. Written as DNA, the CDR3 is TGTGCCAGCAGCGCCCTGGGGTGGGGACAGCCTAATTCACCCCTCCACTTT. Supplemented by reference TRBV5-8 and TRBJ1-6, the full variable domain reads EAGVTQSPTHLIKTRGQQATLRCSPISGHTSVYWYQQALGLGLQFLLWYDEGEERNRGNFPPRFSGRQFPNYSSELNVNALELEDSALYLCASSALGWGQPNSPLHFGNGTRLTVT.

This chain links TRBV18 with TRBJ1-2; TRBD1 aligns across 7 bases. The CDR3 has 16 amino acids. Unmatched junction bases numbered 8, after V lost 2 bases and J lost 2 bases. Germline assignment: CDR1 KGHSH and CDR2 LQKENI. The CDR3 region is CASSPDRAGGNYGYTF. CDR3 nucleotides: TGTGCCAGCTCACCAGACAGGGCGGGCGGAAACTATGGCTACACCTTC.

V gene TRBV9 combines with J gene TRBJ1-1, with a weak D call TRBD1 (6 bases). V was trimmed by 3 bases and J by 10 bases, leaving 16 bases between them. The CDR3 consists of 13 residues. The V gene's germline CDR1 is SGDLS and CDR2 YYNGEE. Written as DNA, the CDR3 is TGTGCCAGCAGCGCGCAGGGTCGAGGGGGAGCTTTCTTT. Amino acid sequence: CASSAQGRGGAFF.

The chain employs TRBV19 and TRBJ1-5; D gene uncertain. The CDR3 runs 15 residues. Germline CDR1 and CDR2: LNHDA and SQIVND (reference sequence). The germline V and J ends were trimmed by 4 bases and 0 bases, with 10 bases remaining between them. The CDR3 coding sequence is TGTGCCAGTAGTACCCGGTTGAATAGCAATCAGCCCCAGCATTTT. It is translated as CASSTRLNSNQPQHF.

About this clone itself: Other DNA sequences in the same sample also yield this CDR3. The chain links TRBV4-2 to TRBJ2-5; 8 bases fit TRBD2. The CDR3 length is 15 residues. With V trimmed by 1 base and J by 5 bases, 6 bases remained unmatched. CDR1 and CDR2 from the germline V gene are LGHNA and YNFKEQ. In nucleotides, the CDR3 is TGTGCCAGCAGCCAAGTCGGACCGGGGGGGGAGACCCAGTACTTC. Translation: CASSQVGPGGETQYF.

The J gene is TRBJ2-4, the V gene TRBV5-1; 7 nucleotides align to TRBD1. The V gene's germline CDR1 is SGHRS and CDR2 YFSETQ. The CDR3 contains 13 residues. V lost 3 bases and J lost 5; bases outside the gene matches: 2. This CDR3 is CASSWDSENIQYF. DNA of the CDR3: TGCGCCAGCAGCTGGGACAGTGAAAACATTCAGTACTTC.

The chain recombines TRBV5-8 with TRBJ1-5, with D maybe TRBD1 (5 bases). The germline gives CDR1 SGHTS, CDR2 YDEGEE. The CDR3 loop spans 17 amino acids. V was shortened by 0 bases and J by 8 bases, with 21 bases between the two germline ends. This chain's CDR3 is CASSLANLGGAGEPQHF. DNA for the CDR3: TGTGCCAGCAGCTTGGCCAATTTGGGAGGGGCCGGGGAGCCCCAGCATTTT.

The chain joins TRBV6-1 to TRBJ1-2; possible D gene TRBD1, 5 bases. Trimming took 7 bases from V and 8 from J, leaving 20 bases between them. In germline, CDR1 is MNHNS, CDR2 SASEGT. CDR3 size: 14 residues. The CDR3 bases are TGTGCCAGCATTCCCGACAGAACGCCATTGGGCTACACCTTC. This sequence encodes CASIPDRTPLGYTF.

V is TRBV28 and J is TRBJ2-7; D remains unclear. V was clipped by 4 bases and J by 6 bases, with 13 bases between them. The CDR3 covers 13 residues. CDR1 is MDHEN and CDR2 is SYDVKM in the germline V gene. CDR3 nucleotides: TGTGCCAGCAGTTCGCGCCGGGTTGGCGAGCAGTACTTC. Translated: CASSSRRVGEQYF.

This chain links TRBV7-2 with TRBJ2-1; 11 nucleotides line up with TRBD2. After removal of 8 bases from V and 6 bases from J, the junction contained 9 bases not matched to a gene. The CDR3 is 15 amino acids. CDR1 SGHTA and CDR2 FQGNSA come from the germline V gene. The CDR3 region has the DNA TGTGCCAGCCGTCCCCCTAGCGGGAGGATCAATGAGCAGTTCTTC. As protein: CASRPPSGRINEQFF.